This T cell receptor (beta chain) was captured in a study of blood T cell repertoires in COVID-19. This CDR3 contains 14 residues. Germline lookup yields CDR1 KGHSH and CDR2 LQKENI. Trimming pared 3 bases from V and 4 bases from J, leaving 12 bases between. Profiling relied on immunoSEQ multiplex PCR, and the TCRdb table lists in-frame clones only, not all of them. The repertoire holds 200,000 to 250,000 clones, with 80% to 90% as singletons. This TCR was recovered from a woman between 18 and 30 years old in a cohort exposed to, infected with or recovered from COVID-19 (not recorded which). The genes are TRBV18 and TRBJ1-2, with D possibly TRBD1 on 6 matching bases. Sequenced: PBMCs or T cells enriched from blood (not recorded which). The CDR3 bases are TGTGCCAGCTCACCGGATTCAGGGGCCTATGGCTACACCTTC. This encodes CASSPDSGAYGYTF.